This TCR beta chain derives from a study of CD8+ T cells in alopecia areata. Study details: The percentage of affected scalp area served as the score of severity for treated patients. The study, taken as a whole, reports: Many expanded lesional clones stayed in scalp and blood while on tofacitinib. Normal skin's resident alphabeta T cells are sequenced alongside lesional scalp T cells.

Details on this clone: Its specificity is unknown.

V was clipped by 5 bases and J by 1 base; unmatched bases: 4. Germline values: CDR1 SNHLY, CDR2 FYNNEI. The CDR3 length is 14 residues. Once RNA had been extracted, it was reverse transcribed into cDNA to act as the sequencing template. Sequenced by immunoSEQ multiplex PCR; TCRdb stores in-frame clones only, minus some. The repertoire has 200,000 to 250,000 clones, approximately 40% of them found once; the top ten carry over 2%. Treatment specified: oral pan-JAK inhibitor, 5-10 mg twice daily. Alopecia areata patients gave lesional scalp punch biopsies and peripheral blood samples. The clonotype was recovered from a human donor with alopecia areata. Material: CD4+ T cells sorted from blood, obtained around week 36, from a patient treated with tofacitinib. The rearrangement links TRBV2 to TRBJ2-5, with TRBD1 matching over 7 bases. DNA of the CDR3: TGTGCCAGCAGTTCGGACAGGATCCAAGAGACCCAGTACTTC. Amino acids: CASSSDRIQETQYF.